The 8 T cell receptor beta chains presented below share a single source sample, sequenced in a study of CD8 T cells in Susac syndrome. Random hexamers were used to reverse transcribe the RNA input (about 0.5 to 1 ug). TCRdb reprocessed the immunoSEQ multiplex PCR reads via MiXCR and lists one record per CDR3 protein. Among under 200,000 distinct CDR3 sequences listed, 95% were seen once. Sequences were obtained from CD4+ T cells from PBMCs. Every receptor here comes from a human donor in good health.

The chain joins TRBV29-1 to TRBJ1-5; D is ambiguous. Trimming cost V 4 bases and J 11 bases, with 18 bases left between them. The CDR3 contains 13 residues. Germline loops: CDR1 SQVTM, CDR2 ANQGSEA. CDR3 loop: CSVGEAARGAQHF. The CDR3 DNA reads as TGCAGCGTTGGGGAGGCCGCGCGAGGAGCCCAGCATTTT.

The chain carries TRBV29-1 and TRBJ2-3; 8 bases align to TRBD1. V lost 7 bases, J lost 2 bases, and 5 bases stayed unmatched. This CDR3 is 13 amino acids long. Germline V gene lookup returns CDR1 SQVTM and CDR2 ANQGSEA. The CDR3: CSAEGQDTDTQYF. The CDR3 DNA follows: TGCAGCGCCGAGGGACAGGACACAGATACGCAGTATTTT.

The CDR3 protein is CASSQGTDNYGYTF. CDR3 nucleotides: TGTGCCAGCAGCCAAGGGACAGATAACTATGGCTACACCTTC. This chain uses TRBV14 with TRBJ1-2; D may be TRBD1 (6 bases). Trimming removed 1 base at V and 1 base at J, with 7 bases between. The CDR3 has 14 amino acids. Germline V gene sequence: CDR1 SGHDN, CDR2 FVKESK.

The CDR3 DNA reads as TGTGCCAGCAGCCAATCCCGAGGAGCCCTGTCCTACGAGCAGTACTTC. The encoded protein is CASSQSRGALSYEQYF. V and J are TRBV3-1 and TRBJ2-7; D remains ambiguous. The CDR3 spans 16 residues. Trimming removed 2 bases from V and 1 base from J, with 15 bases in between. Germline loops: CDR1 LGHDT, CDR2 YNNKEL (reference sequence).

The J gene is TRBJ1-2, the V gene TRBV10-3, with D possibly being TRBD1 (5 bases). With 0 bases removed from V and 6 bases from J, the gap between germline ends came to 11 bases. The CDR3 loop spans 14 amino acids. Germline CDR1 ENHRY, CDR2 SYGVKD. In DNA form, the CDR3 reads TGTGCCATCAGTGAGTCCGTGGGGCAGGATGGCTACACCTTC. Its translation: CAISESVGQDGYTF.

The chain uses TRBV9 and TRBJ1-1; possible D gene TRBD1, 6 bases. This CDR3 spans 12 amino acids. Trimming pared 7 bases from V and 1 base from J, leaving 8 bases between. Germline V lookup: CDR1 SGDLS, CDR2 YYNGEE. CDR3 DNA sequence: TGTGCCAGCCGAGGGGGGAACACTGAAGCTTTCTTT. Amino acids: CASRGGNTEAFF. The complete variable domain, with remaining parts taken from reference TRBV9 and TRBJ1-1, reads DSGVTQTPKHLITATGQRVTLRCSPRSGDLSVYWYQQSLDQGLQFLIQYYNGEERAKGNILERFSAQQFPDLHSELNLSSLELGDSALYFCASRGGNTEAFFGQGTRLTVV.

The J gene is TRBJ2-7, the V gene TRBV20-1, with no clear D. This CDR3 has 13 amino acids. Germline V gene sequence: CDR1 DFQATT, CDR2 SNEGSKA (reference sequence). Trimming pared 2 bases from V and 2 bases from J, leaving 10 bases between. DNA of the CDR3: TGCAGTGCTAGATTCGCAATCCCCTACGAGCAGTACTTC. Translated: CSARFAIPYEQYF.

The chain uses TRBV7-2 and TRBJ2-7; tentatively, D is TRBD1 (7 bases). This CDR3 has 14 amino acids. Trimming stripped 2 bases from V and 3 bases from J, with 11 bases between. In germline, CDR1 is SGHTA, CDR2 FQGNSA. DNA of the CDR3: TGTGCCAGCAGCTTACAGGGGGGATACTACGAGCAGTACTTC. Protein product: CASSLQGGYYEQYF.